The T cell receptor beta chain described here comes from a study of PD-L1 blockade in urothelial cancer. The germline gives CDR1 MDHEN, CDR2 SYDVKM. The V end was cut by 5 bases, the J end by 4 bases, with 17 bases between. The CDR3 runs to 15 residues. As to time point: peripheral blood 6 weeks after treatment start. The method was immunoSEQ multiplex PCR; TCRdb's version includes in-frame clones alone and lacks a portion of them. The profile shows fewer than 90,000 clones, approximately 90% of them singletons. The specimen comprised PBMCs, sampled around atezolizumab (anti-PD-L1) treatment. V is TRBV28 and J is TRBJ1-2, with D unresolved. This TCR derives from a woman of 80 years or more with urothelial cancer. Here the CDR3 DNA reads TGTGCCAGCAGTAAGAGTCGACGGGTGGGCTATGGCTACACCTTC. Translated, it gives CASSKSRRVGYGYTF.